The present T cell receptor beta chain was sequenced within a study of blood T cells in healthy people across ages. Whole-study results and caveats: Among long-lived donors, naive CD4+ cells were more numerous and diversity higher than in aged donors.

With a J-beta primer mix and a sample-barcoded 5' primer, a second PCR ran about 7 to 12 cycles. Via MiXCR, TCRdb re-called the 5' RACE reads, giving one row per CDR3 protein. The sample records 1.4 million to 1.5 million distinct CDR3 sequences, around 42% being singletons. Healthy Caucasian individuals from Russia aged 6 to 90 served as donors. Each sample had at least 6.5 million PBMCs isolated. About this clonotype: Its antigen is unidentified.

V lost 6 bases and J 1 base, leaving 10 bases between the germline ends. Germline CDR1 reads SNHLY; CDR2 reads FYNNEI. The CDR3 is made up of 15 amino acids. Sequenced input: blood. This chain links TRBV2 with TRBJ2-6; D not certain. The TCR originated in a young woman in good health. CDR3 residues: CASRDAQSGANVLTF. CDR3 coding DNA: TGTGCCAGCAGGGACGCCCAGTCTGGGGCCAACGTCCTGACTTTC.